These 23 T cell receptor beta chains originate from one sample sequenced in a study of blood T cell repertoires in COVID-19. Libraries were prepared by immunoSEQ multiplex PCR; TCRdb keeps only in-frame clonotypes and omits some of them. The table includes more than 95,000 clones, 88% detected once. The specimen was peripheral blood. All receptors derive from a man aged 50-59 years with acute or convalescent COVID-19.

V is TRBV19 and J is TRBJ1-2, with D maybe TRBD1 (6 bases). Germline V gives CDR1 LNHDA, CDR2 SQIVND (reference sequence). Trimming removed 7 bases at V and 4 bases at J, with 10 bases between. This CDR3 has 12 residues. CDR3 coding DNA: TGTGCCAGTATCACAGGGTCCTATGGCTACACCTTC. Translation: CASITGSYGYTF.

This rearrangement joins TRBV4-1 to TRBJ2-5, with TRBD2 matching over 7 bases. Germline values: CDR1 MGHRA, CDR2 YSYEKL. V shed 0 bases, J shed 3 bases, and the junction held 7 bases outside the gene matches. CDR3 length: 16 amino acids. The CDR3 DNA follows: TGCGCCAGCAGCCAAGAAGAGGAGCGGGACGAAGAGACCCAGTACTTC. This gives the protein CASSQEEERDEETQYF.

The CDR3 DNA reads as TGCGCCAGCAGCTTGGAAGGGGGCGAGACAGATACGCAGTATTTT. Translation gives CASSLEGGETDTQYF. The chain joins TRBV5-1 to TRBJ2-3, with TRBD1 matching 7 bases. J gave up 3 bases and V 0 bases, and 4 bases lay outside the gene matches. The CDR3 has 15 amino acids. In germline, CDR1 is SGHRS, CDR2 YFSETQ. The complete variable domain, with remaining parts taken from reference TRBV5-1 and TRBJ2-3, reads KAGVTQTPRYLIKTRGQQVTLSCSPISGHRSVSWYQQTPGQGLQFLFEYFSETQRNKGNFPGRFSGRQFSNSRSEMNVSTLELGDSALYLCASSLEGGETDTQYFGPGTRLTVL.

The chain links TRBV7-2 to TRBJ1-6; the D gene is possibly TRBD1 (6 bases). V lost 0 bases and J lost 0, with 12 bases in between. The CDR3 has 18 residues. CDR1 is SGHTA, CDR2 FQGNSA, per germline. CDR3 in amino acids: CASSLALTGSSYNSPLHF. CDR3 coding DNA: TGTGCCAGCAGCTTAGCCCTAACAGGGAGCTCCTATAATTCACCCCTCCACTTT.

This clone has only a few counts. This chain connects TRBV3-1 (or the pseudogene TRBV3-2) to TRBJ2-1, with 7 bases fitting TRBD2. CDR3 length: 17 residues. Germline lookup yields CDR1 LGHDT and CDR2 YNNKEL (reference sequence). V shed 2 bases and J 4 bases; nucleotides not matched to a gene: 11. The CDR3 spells CASSQRGGNSLYNEQFF. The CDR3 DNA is TGTGCCAGCAGCCAACGGGGAGGGAACTCCCTTTACAATGAGCAGTTCTTC.

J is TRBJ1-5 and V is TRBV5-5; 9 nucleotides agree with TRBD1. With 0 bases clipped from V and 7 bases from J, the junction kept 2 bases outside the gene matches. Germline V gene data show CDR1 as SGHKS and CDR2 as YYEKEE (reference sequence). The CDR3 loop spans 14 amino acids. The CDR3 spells CASSLADRGQPQHF. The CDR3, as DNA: TGTGCCAGCAGCTTGGCGGACAGGGGACAGCCCCAGCATTTT.

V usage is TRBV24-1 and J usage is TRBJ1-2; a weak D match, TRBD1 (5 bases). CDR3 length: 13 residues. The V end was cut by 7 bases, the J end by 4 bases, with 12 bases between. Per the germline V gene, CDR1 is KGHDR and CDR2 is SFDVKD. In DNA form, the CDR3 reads TGTGCCACCAGGGCCGGAGGGGCCTATGGCTACACCTTC. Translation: CATRAGGAYGYTF.

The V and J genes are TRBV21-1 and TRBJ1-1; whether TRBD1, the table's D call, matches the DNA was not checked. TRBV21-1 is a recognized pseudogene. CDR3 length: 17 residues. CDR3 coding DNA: TGTGCCAGCAGCAAAGCTGACCCAGGACAGCCGGGCACTGAAGCTTTCTTT. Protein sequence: CASSKADPGQPGTEAFF.

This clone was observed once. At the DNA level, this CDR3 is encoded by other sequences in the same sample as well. The CDR3 DNA reads TGTGCCAGCAGCGTAGACGTGGGAGGGCAAGAGACCCAGTACTTC. This gives the protein CASSVDVGGQETQYF. The chain is built from TRBV9 and TRBJ2-5; TRBD2 matches at 7 bases. The germline V gene has CDR1 SGDLS and CDR2 YYNGEE. With 0 bases clipped from V and 2 bases from J, the junction kept 4 bases outside the gene matches. The CDR3 totals 15 residues.

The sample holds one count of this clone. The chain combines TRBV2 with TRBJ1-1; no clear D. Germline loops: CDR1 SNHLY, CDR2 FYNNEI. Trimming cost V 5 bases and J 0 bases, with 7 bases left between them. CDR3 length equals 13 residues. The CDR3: CASSSGMNTEAFF. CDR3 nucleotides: TGTGCCAGCAGTTCGGGGATGAACACTGAAGCTTTCTTT.

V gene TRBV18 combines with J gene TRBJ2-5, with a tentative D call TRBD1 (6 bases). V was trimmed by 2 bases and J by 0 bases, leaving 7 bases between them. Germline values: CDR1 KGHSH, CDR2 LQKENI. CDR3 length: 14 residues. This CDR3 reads CASSPRGNQETQYF. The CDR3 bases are TGTGCCAGCTCACCAAGGGGGAACCAAGAGACCCAGTACTTC.

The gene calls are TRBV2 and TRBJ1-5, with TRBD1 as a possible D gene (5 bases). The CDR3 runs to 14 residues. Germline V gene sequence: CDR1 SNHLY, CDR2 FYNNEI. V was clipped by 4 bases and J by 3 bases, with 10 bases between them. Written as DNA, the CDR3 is TGTGCCAGCAGTGCTCAGGGTCCCAATCAGCCCCAGCATTTT. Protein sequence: CASSAQGPNQPQHF. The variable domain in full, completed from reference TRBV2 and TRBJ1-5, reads EPEVTQTPSHQVTQMGQEVILRCVPISNHLYFYWYRQILGQKVEFLVSFYNNEISEKSEIFDDQFSVERPDGSNFTLKIRSTKLEDSAMYFCASSAQGPNQPQHFGDGTRLSIL.

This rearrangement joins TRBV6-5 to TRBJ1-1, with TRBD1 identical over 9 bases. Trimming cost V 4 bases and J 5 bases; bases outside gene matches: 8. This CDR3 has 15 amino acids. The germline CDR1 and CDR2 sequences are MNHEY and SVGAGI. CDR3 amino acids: CASSFSGQGGTEAFF. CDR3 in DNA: TGTGCCAGCAGTTTCTCGGGACAGGGAGGGACTGAAGCTTTCTTT.

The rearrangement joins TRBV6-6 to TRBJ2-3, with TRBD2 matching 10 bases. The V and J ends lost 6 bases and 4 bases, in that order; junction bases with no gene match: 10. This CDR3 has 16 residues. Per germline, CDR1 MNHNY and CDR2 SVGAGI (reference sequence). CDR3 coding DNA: TGTGCCAGCAGACCCTCGATAGCGGGAGGTTCAGATACGCAGTATTTT. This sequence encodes CASRPSIAGGSDTQYF.

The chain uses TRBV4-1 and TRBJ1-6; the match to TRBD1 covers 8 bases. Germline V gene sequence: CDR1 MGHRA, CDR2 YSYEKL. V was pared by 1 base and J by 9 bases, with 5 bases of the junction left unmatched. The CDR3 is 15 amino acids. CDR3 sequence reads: CASSQAGQGGSPLHF. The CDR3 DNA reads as TGCGCCAGCAGCCAAGCCGGACAGGGCGGTTCACCCCTCCACTTT.

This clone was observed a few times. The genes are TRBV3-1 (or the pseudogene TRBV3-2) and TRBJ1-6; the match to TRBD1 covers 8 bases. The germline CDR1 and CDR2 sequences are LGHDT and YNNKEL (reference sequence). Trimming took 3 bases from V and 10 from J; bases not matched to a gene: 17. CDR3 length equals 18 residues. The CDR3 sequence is CASSHRGAWTGRRSPLHF. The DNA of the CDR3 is TGTGCCAGCAGCCATAGGGGTGCCTGGACAGGGCGAAGGTCACCCCTCCACTTT.

The CDR3 bases are TGCGCCAGCAGCTCCGGACAGGGGGCCGCCAGGGACACTGAAGCTTTCTTT. Translating gives CASSSGQGAARDTEAFF. The genes are TRBV5-1 and TRBJ1-1; 11 bases agree with TRBD1. V was pared by 3 bases and J by 3 bases, with 10 bases of the junction left unmatched. The CDR3 runs 17 residues. Germline V gives CDR1 SGHRS, CDR2 YFSETQ.

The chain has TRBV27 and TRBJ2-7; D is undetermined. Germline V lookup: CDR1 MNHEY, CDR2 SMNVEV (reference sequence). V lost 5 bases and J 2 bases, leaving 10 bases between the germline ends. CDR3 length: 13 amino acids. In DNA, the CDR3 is TGTGCCAGCAGTCCACAAGTTACCTACGAGCAGTACTTC. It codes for CASSPQVTYEQYF.

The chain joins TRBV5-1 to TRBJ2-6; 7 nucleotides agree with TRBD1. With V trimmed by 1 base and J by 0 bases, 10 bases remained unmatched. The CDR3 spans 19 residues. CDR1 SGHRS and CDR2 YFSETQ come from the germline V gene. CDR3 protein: CASSLNVGTVNSGANVLTF. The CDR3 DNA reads TGCGCCAGCAGCTTGAATGTCGGGACAGTGAACTCTGGGGCCAACGTCCTGACTTTC.

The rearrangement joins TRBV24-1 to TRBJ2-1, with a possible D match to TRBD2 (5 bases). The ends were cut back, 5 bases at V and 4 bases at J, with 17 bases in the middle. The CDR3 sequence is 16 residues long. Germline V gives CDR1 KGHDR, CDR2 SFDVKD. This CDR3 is CATSAYRESQYNEQFF. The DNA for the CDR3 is TGTGCCACCAGTGCTTACCGGGAAAGCCAATACAATGAGCAGTTCTTC.

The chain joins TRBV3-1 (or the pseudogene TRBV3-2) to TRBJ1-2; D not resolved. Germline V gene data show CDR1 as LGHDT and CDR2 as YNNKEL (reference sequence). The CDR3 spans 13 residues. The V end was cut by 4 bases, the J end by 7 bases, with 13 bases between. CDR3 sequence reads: CASSPRKAAGYTF. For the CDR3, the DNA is TGTGCCAGCAGCCCCCGAAAGGCGGCTGGCTACACCTTC.

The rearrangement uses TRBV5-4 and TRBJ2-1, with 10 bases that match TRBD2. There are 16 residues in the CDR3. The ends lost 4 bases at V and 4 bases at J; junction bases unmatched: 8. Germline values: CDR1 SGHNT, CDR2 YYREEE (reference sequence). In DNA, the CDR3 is TGTGCCAGCAGCCCCCATGGGACTAGCGTATACAATGAGCAGTTCTTC. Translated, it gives CASSPHGTSVYNEQFF.

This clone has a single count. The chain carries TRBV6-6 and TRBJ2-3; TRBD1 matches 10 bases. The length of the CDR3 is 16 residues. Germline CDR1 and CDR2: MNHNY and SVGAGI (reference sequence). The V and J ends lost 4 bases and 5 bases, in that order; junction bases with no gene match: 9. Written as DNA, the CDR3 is TGTGCCAGCAGTTCACCCGGGACAGGGGCGGTAGATACGCAGTATTTT. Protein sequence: CASSSPGTGAVDTQYF.